The next 27 T cell receptor beta chains were all read from a single sample in a study of read filtering for tumor transcriptome and immune sequencing. Molecular barcoded adaptors covering alpha/delta and beta/gamma chains were used on approximately 440 ng RNA. TCRdb reanalysed the reads using MiXCR and keeps one entry per CDR3 protein. The data show around 40,000 distinct CDR3 sequences, 12% to 15% seen once. Sequenced sample: a population of CD138-negative cells sorted from bone marrow. The receptors shown here come from a donor over 35 with multiple myeloma.

The sample holds many counts of this clonotype. This chain uses TRBV2 with TRBJ2-7, with 10 bases aligning to TRBD1. Looked up from germline, CDR1 is SNHLY and CDR2 is FYNNEI. The CDR3 totals 14 residues. V lost 6 bases to trimming and J lost 6 bases; unmatched junction nucleotides: 8. The CDR3 region is CASRAGTGETEQYF. CDR3 coding DNA: TGTGCCAGCAGAGCCGGGACAGGGGAAACCGAGCAGTACTTC.

This clonotype was seen at least ten times. The chain uses TRBV7-2 and TRBJ2-7; weak D call: TRBD2 (5 bases). From germline, CDR1 is SGHTA and CDR2 FQGNSA. The CDR3 extends over 14 amino acids. V lost 3 bases and J 7 bases, leaving 16 bases between the germline ends. The CDR3 loop is CASSLLWGSGEQYF. The CDR3 DNA is TGTGCCAGCAGCTTGCTTTGGGGTTCGGGAGAGCAGTACTTC.

This clonotype was seen a handful of times. This chain links TRBV7-2 with TRBJ2-2; D is ambiguous. Germline lookup yields CDR1 SGHTA and CDR2 FQGNSA. V was cut by 1 base and J by 4 bases, with 7 bases left in between. The CDR3 extends over 14 amino acids. Here the CDR3 DNA reads TGTGCCAGCAGCTTAGTTTCGGGCACCGGGGAGCTGTTTTTT. Translated: CASSLVSGTGELFF.

This clonotype was counted ten times or more. The gene calls are TRBV5-1 and TRBJ2-5; possibly TRBD1 for D (6 bases). The CDR3 consists of 15 residues. V lost 3 bases and J lost 5, with 17 bases in between. The germline V gene encodes CDR1 SGHRS and CDR2 YFSETQ. CDR3 coding DNA: TGCGCCAGCAGCTCAGGGGACATGGGGCTCGAGACCCAGTACTTC. It is translated as CASSSGDMGLETQYF.

This clonotype has ten or more counts. The V gene is TRBV30, the J gene TRBJ2-1; a possible D gene is TRBD2 (7 bases). From germline, CDR1 is GTSNPN and CDR2 SVGIG (reference sequence). The CDR3 runs to 15 residues. Between the trimmed V and J ends, which lost 4 bases and 7 bases, there was a span of 20 bases. DNA of the CDR3: TGTGCCTGGACCCTGTACTGGGGGGGCGGGAATGAGCAGTTCTTC. Translation gives CAWTLYWGGGNEQFF.

In its sample, this clonotype is medium-sized. V is TRBV7-2 and J is TRBJ2-1; 9 bases are a match to TRBD2. CDR3 size: 15 residues. Germline V gene data show CDR1 as SGHTA and CDR2 as FQGNSA. Germline trimming cut 6 bases from V and 3 bases from J; bases unmatched to any gene: 6. CDR3 residues: CASSSGLASYNEQFF. The DNA for the CDR3 is TGTGCCAGCAGTTCCGGACTAGCGAGCTACAATGAGCAGTTCTTC.

With regard to this clonotype: With a much larger clone just one base away, this may be a read error. The chain uses TRBV2 and TRBJ2-1, with D perhaps TRBD1 or TRBD2 (5 bases each). The CDR3 has 11 amino acids. Germline V gene data show CDR1 as SNHLY and CDR2 as FYNNEI. The CDR3 nucleotides read TGTGCCGGGGGACGGTACAATGGGCAGTTCTTC. Translation: CAGGRYNGQFF.

This clonotype was detected many times. The chain joins TRBV19 to TRBJ2-7; 7 bases line up with TRBD1. J was trimmed by 3 bases and V by 0 bases; bases with no gene match: 5. This CDR3 region has 15 residues. Germline V lookup: CDR1 LNHDA, CDR2 SQIVND (reference sequence). The CDR3 nucleotides are TGTGCCAGTAGTATAGATGTGGACAGGAGCTACGAGCAGTACTTC. Protein sequence: CASSIDVDRSYEQYF.

This clonotype was seen many times. The chain links TRBV3-1 to TRBJ2-7, with a tentative D call TRBD1 (6 bases). The CDR3 extends over 14 amino acids. V lost 3 bases and J lost 0, with 9 bases in between. Germline lookup yields CDR1 LGHDT and CDR2 YNNKEL (reference sequence). In nucleotides, the CDR3 is TGTGCCAGCAGCCAGAGGACAGTCTCCTACGAGCAGTACTTC. Translated: CASSQRTVSYEQYF.

About this clonotype itself: A much larger clone lies a single base off, so this may be a read error. The V call is TRBV5-1, the J call TRBJ2-7, with 7 bases identical to TRBD2. Germline values: CDR1 SGHRS, CDR2 YFSETQ. The CDR3 covers 16 residues. The CDR3 DNA reads TGCGCCGGCAGCTGGGCCGGGAAAGCGGGAAAACACGAGCAGTACTTC. The encoded protein is CAGSWAGKAGKHEQYF.

Concerning this clonotype itself: With a much larger clone just one base away, this may be a read error. The rearrangement links TRBV20-1 to TRBJ2-7, with 7 positions matching TRBD1. The CDR3 is 12 amino acids. Germline loops: CDR1 DFQATT, CDR2 SNEGSKA (reference sequence). DNA of the CDR3: TGCAGTGCTACACTGACAGGGTGGGAGCGGTACTTC. This codes for CSATLTGWERYF.

This clonotype appeared many times. This chain uses TRBV2 with TRBJ2-7; D unresolved. V lost 2 bases and J 0 bases, leaving 17 bases between the germline ends. The CDR3 runs 17 residues. Germline CDR1 reads SNHLY; CDR2 reads FYNNEI. This chain's CDR3 is CASSELGASLLSYEQYF. In DNA form, the CDR3 reads TGTGCCAGCAGTGAACTGGGTGCCAGCCTACTCTCCTACGAGCAGTACTTC.

This chain links TRBV30 with TRBJ1-2; 7 nucleotides agree with TRBD1. Losses at the gene ends were 2 bases for V and 5 bases for J; bases not matched to a gene: 8. The CDR3 runs to 14 residues. Germline CDR1 GTSNPN, CDR2 SVGIG (reference sequence). The CDR3, as DNA: TGTGCCTGGAGTCCCACAGGGGCCGGATATGGCTACACCTTC. It specifies CAWSPTGAGYGYTF.

The chain is built from TRBV28 and TRBJ2-3, with 9 positions matching TRBD1. The CDR3 is 15 amino acids. V gave up 3 bases and J gave up 4 bases; unmatched junction bases: 5. Looked up from germline, CDR1 is MDHEN and CDR2 is SYDVKM. CDR3 region: CASSLGTGYADTQYF. The DNA of the CDR3 is TGTGCCAGCAGTTTGGGGACAGGGTATGCAGATACGCAGTATTTT.

In this sample, this clonotype turned up many times. The gene calls are TRBV6-5 and TRBJ2-2, with no clear D. Germline V lookup: CDR1 MNHEY, CDR2 SVGAGI. The CDR3 is made up of 16 amino acids. The V end lost 0 bases, the J end lost 1 base, and 9 bases lay between the germline ends. Written as DNA, the CDR3 is TGTGCCAGCAGTTACTCGAGCCGGATGAACACCGGGGAGCTGTTTTTT. Amino acid sequence: CASSYSSRMNTGELFF.

In this sample, this clonotype turned up many times. The J gene is TRBJ2-4, the V gene TRBV30, with D possibly TRBD1 on 6 matching bases. Germline loops: CDR1 GTSNPN, CDR2 SVGIG (reference sequence). The CDR3 sequence is 16 residues long. Trimming took off 2 bases at V and 0 bases at J, with 14 bases between the two ends. The CDR3 reads CAWSIGLTGAKNIQYF. In DNA, the CDR3 is TGTGCCTGGAGTATCGGCCTGACAGGAGCCAAAAACATTCAGTACTTC.

This clonotype came up many times. The chain employs TRBV7-9 and TRBJ2-1, with 11 bases fitting TRBD2. The CDR3 consists of 15 residues. J was trimmed by 8 bases and V by 1 base; bases with no gene match: 4. Germline CDR1 is SEHNR and CDR2 is FQNEAQ (reference sequence). The CDR3 DNA is TGTGCCAGCAGCTTAGTTACTAGCGGGAGCGATGAGCAGTTCTTC. It yields the protein CASSLVTSGSDEQFF.

The V and J genes are TRBV27 and TRBJ2-3; 12 bases line up with TRBD2. Trimming at V came to 5 bases and at J to 0 bases, leaving 3 bases not matched to a gene. This CDR3 is 16 amino acids long. Germline CDR1 reads MNHEY; CDR2 reads SMNVEV (reference sequence). CDR3 region: CASSALAGGSTDTQYF. The CDR3 DNA sequence: TGTGCCAGCAGTGCGCTAGCGGGAGGGAGCACAGATACGCAGTATTTT.

This clonotype has ten or more counts. CDR3 in amino acids: CSARDPGSRSSYNEQFF. The DNA for the CDR3 is TGCAGTGCTAGAGATCCTGGATCCCGAAGCTCCTACAATGAGCAGTTCTTC. The rearrangement uses TRBV20-1 and TRBJ2-1; D call uncertain. The V and J ends lost 0 bases and 0 bases respectively, with 15 bases between them. The CDR3 is 17 amino acids. CDR1 is DFQATT and CDR2 is SNEGSKA in the germline V gene (reference sequence).

The chain links TRBV15 to TRBJ2-5, with D unclear. The CDR3 has 15 residues. The germline CDR1 and CDR2 sequences are LNHNV and YYDKDF (reference sequence). The V gene lost 3 bases and the J gene lost 1 base, with 12 bases spanning the gap. The CDR3 sequence is CATSRGLQIQETQYF. In DNA form, the CDR3 reads TGTGCCACCAGCAGGGGTCTTCAGATCCAAGAGACCCAGTACTTC.

Ten or more counts support this clonotype. The chain recombines TRBV20-1 with TRBJ2-1; 7 bases are shared with TRBD2. CDR3 size: 14 residues. Trimming removed 2 bases from V and 3 bases from J; junction bases left unmatched: 4. CDR1 is DFQATT, CDR2 SNEGSKA, per germline (reference sequence). CDR3 loop: CSARSLAVYNEQFF. The CDR3, as DNA: TGCAGTGCTAGAAGTCTAGCGGTCTACAATGAGCAGTTCTTC.

At least ten counts were recorded for this clonotype. The chain carries TRBV20-1 and TRBJ1-5; TRBD1 matches 9 bases. The CDR3 loop spans 15 amino acids. Germline CDR1 DFQATT, CDR2 SNEGSKA (reference sequence). Trimming removed 5 bases from V and 3 bases from J; junction bases left unmatched: 8. CDR3 region: CSAPTGTGFNQPQHF. The CDR3, as DNA: TGCAGTGCTCCTACCGGGACAGGGTTCAATCAGCCCCAGCATTTT.

This clonotype was found many times. The rearrangement uses TRBV3-1 and TRBJ2-3; the D is unclear. Trimming shortened V by 8 bases and J by 7 bases, and 10 bases separated the two germline ends. The CDR3 runs to 11 residues. Looked up from germline, CDR1 is LGHDT and CDR2 is YNNKEL (reference sequence). The CDR3 DNA reads TGTGCCAGCGGCCCACAGAATACGCAGTATTTT. It is translated as CASGPQNTQYF.

Remarks on this clonotype: Germline is not matched at one junction end, which may reflect a read error. The chain is built from TRBV7-9 and TRBJ2-3; D may be TRBD2 (5 bases). There are 17 residues in the CDR3. Germline CDR1 reads SEHNR; CDR2 reads FQNEAQ (reference sequence). The chain's CDR3 is CASSSVLEGRFSDTQYF. The CDR3 DNA follows: TGCGCCAGCAGCTCCGTACTAGAAGGTCGATTCTCAGATACGCAGTATTTT.

This clonotype was detected many times. V gene TRBV12-3 or TRBV12-4 combines with J gene TRBJ2-3; D may be TRBD2 (5 bases). The length of the CDR3 is 13 residues. V gave up 5 bases and J gave up 4 bases, with 10 bases separating them. In DNA form, the CDR3 reads TGTGCCAGCAGTGGGAGTCCCGCAGATACGCAGTATTTT. Translated, it gives CASSGSPADTQYF.

In its sample, this clonotype was seen a few times. This chain joins TRBV29-1 and TRBJ2-3; D is uncertain. This CDR3 contains 15 residues. CDR1 and CDR2 (germline): SQVTM, ANQGSEA. Trimming shortened V by 1 base and J by 6 bases, and 17 bases separated the two germline ends. CDR3 nucleotides: TGCAGCGTTGAAGCGAGTGGAAGCAGGCGGGATACGCAGTATTTT. Residues: CSVEASGSRRDTQYF.

In its sample, this clonotype was seen many times. CDR3 sequence reads: CASSQDPQGAMNNEQFF. The CDR3 region has the DNA TGTGCCAGCAGCCAAGATCCACAGGGGGCGATGAACAATGAGCAGTTCTTC. The V gene is TRBV4-2, the J gene TRBJ2-1; TRBD1 matches at 9 bases. Unmatched junction bases numbered 8, after V lost 0 bases and J lost 5 bases. CDR3 length equals 17 residues. Looked up from germline, CDR1 is LGHNA and CDR2 is YNFKEQ.